These T cell receptor beta chains were read from a single sample in a study of OX40 agonist ivuxolimab in advanced cancers. Assay: immunoSEQ multiplex PCR; the TCRdb copy retains only in-frame clones and omits some. The table records about 110,000 clones, around nine tenths of them present only once. Sequenced here: CD4+ or CD8+ T cells sorted from blood, sampled in a trial of the OX40 agonist ivuxolimab. These TCRs come from an adult with an advanced solid tumor such as melanoma, head and neck, liver or kidney cancer. CDR3s include the opening cysteine and the closing phenylalanine or tryptophan. D genes are given only for firm matches. Only some rows state a clone size, as once, few, many or a class for expanded clones.

clone size | D gene | J gene | V gene | CDR3 DNA | CDR3 protein
. | TRBD1 | TRBJ1-4 | TRBV6-5 | TGTGCCAGCAGAAGGGGGCGGAATAATGAAAAACTGTTTTTT | CASRRGRNNEKLFF
. | . | TRBJ2-3 | TRBV5-8 | TGTGCCAGCAGCTTGCAAGACACAGATACGCAGTATTTT | CASSLQDTDTQYF
once | . | TRBJ2-5 | TRBV7-7 | TGTGCCAGCAGCTTGGATTCGGGCCCCCAAGAGACCCAGTACTTC | CASSLDSGPQETQYF
. | TRBD2 | TRBJ2-5 | TRBV4-1 | TGCGCCAGCAGCGACAGCCCCTGGGCTAGCGGGGGGGGCCTTCAAGAGACCCAGTACTTC | CASSDSPWASGGGLQETQYF
. | TRBD2 | TRBJ2-1 | TRBV6-1 | TGTGCCAGCAGTGAAGAGCGGGGGGGCCGCCCCTACAATGAGCAGTTCTTC | CASSEERGGRPYNEQFF
. | TRBD2 | TRBJ2-2 | TRBV7-4 | TGTGCCAGCAGCTTATTAGCTAGCGGGGGGTACAACACCGGGGAGCTGTTTTTT | CASSLLASGGYNTGELFF
. | TRBD1 | TRBJ2-1 | TRBV29-1 | TGCAGCGCTAGGGACAGCCACAATGAGCAGTTCTTC | CSARDSHNEQFF
. | . | TRBJ2-7 | TRBV13 | TGTGCCAGCAGCTTGAGGGCCTACGAGCAGTACTTC | CASSLRAYEQYF
. | . | TRBJ2-1 | TRBV5-1 | TGCGCCAGCAGCATGGGACAAAACAATGAGCAGTTCTTC | CASSMGQNNEQFF
. | . | TRBJ1-2 | TRBV30 | TGTGCCTGGAGTTCTTCTCCTAACTATGGCTACACCTTC | CAWSSSPNYGYTF
. | . | TRBJ1-2 | TRBV5-4 | TGTGCCAGCAGCGTGGACAGCTATGGCTACACCTTC | CASSVDSYGYTF
. | . | TRBJ2-1 | TRBV19 | TGTGCCAGTAGTAAATTAGATCAGGATGAGCAGTTCTTC | CASSKLDQDEQFF
. | TRBD1 | TRBJ2-7 | TRBV7-2 | TGTGCCAGCAGAGGACAGGGTCCCTACGAGCAGTACTTC | CASRGQGPYEQYF
. | . | TRBJ2-5 | TRBV4-3 | TGCGCCAGCAGCCAAGGGGGTGGGGGGCCTGGTCAGACCCAGTACTTC | CASSQGGGGPGQTQYF
. | . | TRBJ2-2 | TRBV4-3 | TGCGCCAGCAGCCAAGATCACCCCACCGGGGAGCTGTTTTTT | CASSQDHPTGELFF
. | . | TRBJ1-3 | TRBV6-6 | TGTGCCAGCAGCTCGCCTAGCACCATATATTTT | CASSSPSTIYF
. | TRBD1 | TRBJ1-5 | TRBV27 | TGTGCCAGCAGTTTATGGGGACAGGGTAATCAGCCCCAGCATTTT | CASSLWGQGNQPQHF
. | . | TRBJ1-5 | TRBV27 | TGTGCCAGCAGTTTCTCAAATCAGCCCCAGCATTTT | CASSFSNQPQHF
. | . | TRBJ2-2 | TRBV2 | TGTGCCAGCAGAGTAGGGGGAACCACCGGGGAGCTGTTTTTT | CASRVGGTTGELFF
few | TRBD1 | TRBJ1-4 | TRBV7-8 | TGTGCCAGCAGCCTAGGGTACAGGGGCCCAACTAATGAAAAACTGTTTTTT | CASSLGYRGPTNEKLFF
. | . | TRBJ1-2 | TRBV29-1 | TGCAGCGTTGGACAGGATGGCTACACCTTC | CSVGQDGYTF
. | TRBD1 | TRBJ1-6 | TRBV19 | TGTGCCAGTAGTACCGGGACAGGAGTCCTTTCACCCCTCCACTTT | CASSTGTGVLSPLHF
. | . | TRBJ2-1 | TRBV27 | TGTGCCAGCAGCCATCCCCCCGGAGGAAATGAGCAGTTCTTC | CASSHPPGGNEQFF
. | TRBD2 | TRBJ2-3 | TRBV11-2 | TGTGCCAGCAGCTCGCCTCCGGGACTAGTTTTCACAGATACGCAGTATTTT | CASSSPPGLVFTDTQYF